This note documents a single T cell receptor (beta chain) sequence. The data are from a study of shared clonotypes between healthy human individuals. CDR1 and CDR2 (germline): GTSNPN, SVGIG (reference sequence). The CDR3 contains 14 residues. Trimming pared 2 bases from V and 4 bases from J, leaving 12 bases between. Sequencing used immunoSEQ multiplex PCR; TCRdb keeps in-frame clones, though not all of them. The top ten clones hold about 0.36% of a sample with some 2,500,000 clones, 92% of them seen once. This clonotype was obtained from a man in his late teens or twenties in good health. Some clones in this sample may be carry-over from other donors' samples. The V call is TRBV30, the J call TRBJ1-5, with unresolved D. The sequenced material came from naive CD4+ T cells from PBMCs. Subset reported: CD45RA+ positively selected. CDR3 loop: CAWSNPGGNQPQHF. In DNA, the CDR3 is TGTGCCTGGAGTAACCCGGGTGGAAATCAGCCCCAGCATTTT.